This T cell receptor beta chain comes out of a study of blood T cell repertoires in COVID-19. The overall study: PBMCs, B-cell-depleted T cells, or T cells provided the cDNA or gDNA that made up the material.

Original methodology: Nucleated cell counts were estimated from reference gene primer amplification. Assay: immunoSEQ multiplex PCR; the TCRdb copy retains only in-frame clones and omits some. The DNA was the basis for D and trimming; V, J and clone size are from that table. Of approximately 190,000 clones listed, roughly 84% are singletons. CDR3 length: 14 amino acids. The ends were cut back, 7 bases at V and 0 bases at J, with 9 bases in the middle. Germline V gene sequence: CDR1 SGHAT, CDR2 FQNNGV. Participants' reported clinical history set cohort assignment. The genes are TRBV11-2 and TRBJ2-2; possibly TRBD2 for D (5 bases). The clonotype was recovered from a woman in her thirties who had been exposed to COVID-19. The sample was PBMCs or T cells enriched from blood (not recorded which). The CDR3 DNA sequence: TGTGCCAGCACTGACTACTCGAACACCGGGGAGCTGTTTTTT. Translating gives CASTDYSNTGELFF.